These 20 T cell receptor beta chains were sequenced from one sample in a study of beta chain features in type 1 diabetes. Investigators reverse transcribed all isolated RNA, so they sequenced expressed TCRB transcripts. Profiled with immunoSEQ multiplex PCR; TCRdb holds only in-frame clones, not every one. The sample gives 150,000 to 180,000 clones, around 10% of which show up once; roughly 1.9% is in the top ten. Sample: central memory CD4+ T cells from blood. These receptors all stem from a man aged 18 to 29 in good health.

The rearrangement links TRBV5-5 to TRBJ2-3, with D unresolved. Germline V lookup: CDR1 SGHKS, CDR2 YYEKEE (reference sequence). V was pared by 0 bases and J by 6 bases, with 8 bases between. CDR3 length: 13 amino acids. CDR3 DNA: TGTGCCAGCAGCTTGGCCCCCTTCGATACGCAGTATTTT. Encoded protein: CASSLAPFDTQYF.

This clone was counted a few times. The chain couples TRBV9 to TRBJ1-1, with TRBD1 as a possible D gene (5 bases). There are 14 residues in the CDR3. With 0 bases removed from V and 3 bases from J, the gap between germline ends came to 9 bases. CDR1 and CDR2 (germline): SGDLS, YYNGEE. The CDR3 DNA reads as TGTGCCAGCAGCGTAGAGGGGAGGGACACTGAAGCTTTCTTT. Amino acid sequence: CASSVEGRDTEAFF.

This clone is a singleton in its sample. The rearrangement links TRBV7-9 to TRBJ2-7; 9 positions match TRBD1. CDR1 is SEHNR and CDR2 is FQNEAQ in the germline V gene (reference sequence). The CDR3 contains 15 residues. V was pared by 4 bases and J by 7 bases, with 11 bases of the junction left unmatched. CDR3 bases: TGTGCCAGCAGCTCGGACAGGGGCCTTGCGTGGGAGCAGTACTTC. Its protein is CASSSDRGLAWEQYF.

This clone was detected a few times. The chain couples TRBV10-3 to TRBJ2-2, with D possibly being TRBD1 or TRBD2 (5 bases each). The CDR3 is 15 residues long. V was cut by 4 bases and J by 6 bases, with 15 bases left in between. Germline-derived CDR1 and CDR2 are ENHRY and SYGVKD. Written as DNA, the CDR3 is TGTGCCATCAGTGGAAATAGGGACGGAGCCGGGGAGCTGTTTTTT. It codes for CAISGNRDGAGELFF.

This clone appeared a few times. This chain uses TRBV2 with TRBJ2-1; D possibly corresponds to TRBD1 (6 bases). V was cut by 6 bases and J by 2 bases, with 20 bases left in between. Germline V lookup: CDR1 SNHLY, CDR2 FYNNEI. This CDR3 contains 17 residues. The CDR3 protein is CASRANRDIGTYNEQFF. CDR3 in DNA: TGTGCCAGCAGGGCTAATAGGGACATCGGAACCTACAATGAGCAGTTCTTC. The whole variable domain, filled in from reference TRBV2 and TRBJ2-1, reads EPEVTQTPSHQVTQMGQEVILRCVPISNHLYFYWYRQILGQKVEFLVSFYNNEISEKSEIFDDQFSVERPDGSNFTLKIRSTKLEDSAMYFCASRANRDIGTYNEQFFGPGTRLTVL.

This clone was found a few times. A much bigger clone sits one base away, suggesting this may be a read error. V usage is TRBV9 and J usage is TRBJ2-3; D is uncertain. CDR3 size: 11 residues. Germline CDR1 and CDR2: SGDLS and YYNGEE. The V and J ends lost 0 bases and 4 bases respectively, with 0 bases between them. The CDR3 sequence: CASSVADTQYF. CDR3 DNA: TGTGCCAGCAGCGTAGCAGATACGCAGTATTTT.

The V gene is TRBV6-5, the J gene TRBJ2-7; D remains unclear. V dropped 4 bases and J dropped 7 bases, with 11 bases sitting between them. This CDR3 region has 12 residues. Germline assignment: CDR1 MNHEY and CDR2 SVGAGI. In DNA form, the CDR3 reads TGTGCCAGCAGTTCTAGGGTGCGAGAGCAGTACTTC. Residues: CASSSRVREQYF.

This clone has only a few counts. This chain's CDR3 is CATRVVGYNEQFF. For the CDR3, the DNA is TGTGCCACCCGAGTAGTGGGGTACAATGAGCAGTTCTTC. V gene TRBV10-3 combines with J gene TRBJ2-1, with D unclear. Trimming removed 10 bases at V and 4 bases at J, with 14 bases between. Germline CDR1 is ENHRY and CDR2 is SYGVKD. The CDR3 length is 13 residues.

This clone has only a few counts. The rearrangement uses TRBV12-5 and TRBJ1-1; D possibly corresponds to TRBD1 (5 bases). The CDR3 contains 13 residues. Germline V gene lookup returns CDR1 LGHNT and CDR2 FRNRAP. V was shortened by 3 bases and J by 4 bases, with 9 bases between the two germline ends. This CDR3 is CASGFGGSTEAFF. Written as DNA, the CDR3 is TGTGCTAGTGGTTTTGGGGGGAGCACTGAAGCTTTCTTT. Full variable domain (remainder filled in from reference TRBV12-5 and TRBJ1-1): DARVTQTPRHKVTEMGQEVTMRCQPILGHNTVFWYRQTMMQGLELLAYFRNRAPLDDSGMPKDRFSAEMPDATLATLKIQPSEPRDSAVYFCASGFGGSTEAFFGQGTRLTVV.

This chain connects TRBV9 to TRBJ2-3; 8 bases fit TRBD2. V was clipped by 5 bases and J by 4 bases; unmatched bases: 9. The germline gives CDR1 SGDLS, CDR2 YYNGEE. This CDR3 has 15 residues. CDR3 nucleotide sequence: TGTGCCAGCAGTTCTTGGTCAGCGGGAGCAGATACGCAGTATTTT. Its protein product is CASSSWSAGADTQYF.

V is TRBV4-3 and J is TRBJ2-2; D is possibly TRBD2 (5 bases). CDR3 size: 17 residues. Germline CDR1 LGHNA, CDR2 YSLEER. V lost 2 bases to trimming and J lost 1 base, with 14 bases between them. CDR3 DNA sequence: TGCGCCAGCAGCCAAAGAAGATCGGGGTGGAACACCGGGGAGCTGTTTTTT. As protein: CASSQRRSGWNTGELFF.

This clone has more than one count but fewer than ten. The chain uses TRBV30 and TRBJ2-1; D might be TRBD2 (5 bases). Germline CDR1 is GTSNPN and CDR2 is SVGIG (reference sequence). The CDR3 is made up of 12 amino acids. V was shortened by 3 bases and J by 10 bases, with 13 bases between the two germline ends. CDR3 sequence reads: CAWRVLVGEQFF. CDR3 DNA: TGTGCCTGGAGGGTACTAGTGGGGGAGCAGTTCTTC.

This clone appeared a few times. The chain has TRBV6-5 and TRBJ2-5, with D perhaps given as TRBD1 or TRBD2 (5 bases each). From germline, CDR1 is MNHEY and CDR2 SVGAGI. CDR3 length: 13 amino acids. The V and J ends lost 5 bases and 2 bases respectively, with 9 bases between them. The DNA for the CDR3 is TGTGCCAGCAGTGAGGGGTCACAAGAGACCCAGTACTTC. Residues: CASSEGSQETQYF.

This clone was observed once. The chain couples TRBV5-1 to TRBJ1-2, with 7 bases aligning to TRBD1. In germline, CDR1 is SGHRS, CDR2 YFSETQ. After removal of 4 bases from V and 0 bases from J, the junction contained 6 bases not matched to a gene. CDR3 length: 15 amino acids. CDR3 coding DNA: TGCGCCAGCAGCGGGGGACAGACCCCTAACTATGGCTACACCTTC. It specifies CASSGGQTPNYGYTF.

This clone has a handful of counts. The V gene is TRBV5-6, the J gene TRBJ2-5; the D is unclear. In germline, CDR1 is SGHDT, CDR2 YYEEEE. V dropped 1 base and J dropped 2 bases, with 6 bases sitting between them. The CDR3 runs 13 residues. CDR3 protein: CASSLLQQETQYF. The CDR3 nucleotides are TGTGCCAGCAGCTTGTTGCAGCAAGAGACCCAGTACTTC.

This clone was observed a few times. The CDR3, as DNA: TGTGCCAGCAGTGGAAGCCAGGGTAATCAGCCCCAGCATTTT. Amino acid sequence: CASSGSQGNQPQHF. This chain links TRBV2 with TRBJ1-5; D perhaps matches TRBD1 (5 bases). From germline, CDR1 is SNHLY and CDR2 FYNNEI. V lost 4 bases to trimming and J lost 4 bases, with 11 bases between them. The CDR3 runs 14 residues.

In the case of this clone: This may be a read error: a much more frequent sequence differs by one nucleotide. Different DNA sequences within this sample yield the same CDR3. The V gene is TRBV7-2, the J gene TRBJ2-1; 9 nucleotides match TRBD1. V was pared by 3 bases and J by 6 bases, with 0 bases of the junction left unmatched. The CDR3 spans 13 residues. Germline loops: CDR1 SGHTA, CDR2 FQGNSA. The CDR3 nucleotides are TGTGCCAGCAGCTTGGACAGGGGCAATGAGCAGTTCTTC. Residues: CASSLDRGNEQFF.

The CDR3 region is CATRWEGNEQFF. The CDR3 region has the DNA TGTGCCACCCGGTGGGAGGGGAATGAGCAGTTCTTC. The chain employs TRBV2 and TRBJ2-1; 7 bases match TRBD2. The CDR3 runs 12 residues. V gave up 10 bases and J gave up 7 bases; unmatched junction bases: 7. Germline V lookup: CDR1 SNHLY, CDR2 FYNNEI. Full variable domain (rest looked up from reference TRBV2 and TRBJ2-1): EPEVTQTPSHQVTQMGQEVILRCVPISNHLYFYWYRQILGQKVEFLVSFYNNEISEKSEIFDDQFSVERPDGSNFTLKIRSTKLEDSAMYFCATRWEGNEQFFGPGTRLTVL.

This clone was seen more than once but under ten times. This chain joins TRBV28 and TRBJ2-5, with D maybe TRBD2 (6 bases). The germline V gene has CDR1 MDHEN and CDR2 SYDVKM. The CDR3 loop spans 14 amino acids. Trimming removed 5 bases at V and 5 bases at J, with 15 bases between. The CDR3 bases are TGTGCCAGCAGTCCCCCACGGGGGTGGGAGACCCAGTACTTC. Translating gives CASSPPRGWETQYF.

In DNA, the CDR3 is TGTGCCAGCAGGTCCCCGGGGCGGGGCTACACCTTC. This translates into CASRSPGRGYTF. The J gene is TRBJ1-2, the V gene TRBV28; possible D gene TRBD1, 5 bases. Trimming took 6 bases from V and 8 from J, leaving 13 bases between them. CDR1 is MDHEN, CDR2 SYDVKM, per germline. The CDR3 has 12 amino acids.